Listed below are T cell receptor beta chains from one sample, sequenced in a study of T-cell reconstitution after alpha-beta-depleted transplantation in children. Each CDR3 protein gets one entry after TCRdb re-called the PCR reads with MiXCR. The data show more than 250,000 distinct CDR3 sequences, approximately 9.8% seen once. Sequences were derived from PBMCs from the stem cell graft donor, sampled from the stem cell graft. These receptors originate from a human donor who donated a stem cell graft to a child with SCID. Both conserved end residues are part of each CDR3. Fields, in order: CDR3 protein, CDR3 DNA, clone size, D gene, V gene, J gene. A D gene is named only where the DNA matches it firmly. Clone size is shown for a subset of rows, as once, few, many or a class of expanded clone.

CDR3 protein: CASSPAGRYGYTF; CDR3 DNA: TGTGCCAGCAGCCCGGCGGGGCGCTATGGCTACACCTTC; clone size: few; D gene: .; V gene: TRBV11-2; J gene: TRBJ1-2
CDR3 protein: CASSFLLSGFLGELFF; CDR3 DNA: TGTGCCAGCAGCTTTCTTTTGTCGGGGTTCCTGGGGGAGCTGTTTTTT; clone size: many; D gene: .; V gene: TRBV7-8; J gene: TRBJ2-2
CDR3 protein: CASSQDLPSGGTQYF; CDR3 DNA: TGTGCCAGCAGCCAAGACTTACCGTCGGGTGGGACCCAGTACTTC; clone size: few; D gene: .; V gene: TRBV3-1; J gene: TRBJ2-5
CDR3 protein: CASSFVLNTGELFF; CDR3 DNA: TGTGCCAGCAGCTTTGTCCTGAACACCGGGGAGCTGTTTTTT; clone size: .; D gene: .; V gene: TRBV5-7; J gene: TRBJ2-2
CDR3 protein: CASSYSTGYEQYF; CDR3 DNA: TGTGCCAGCAGTTACTCGACAGGCTACGAGCAGTACTTC; clone size: many; D gene: .; V gene: TRBV6-6; J gene: TRBJ2-7
CDR3 protein: CASSVDWWASGANVLTF; CDR3 DNA: TGTGCCAGCAGCGTAGACTGGTGGGCGTCTGGGGCCAACGTCCTGACTTTC; clone size: .; D gene: .; V gene: TRBV9; J gene: TRBJ2-6
CDR3 protein: CASSPGTGLGAFF; CDR3 DNA: TGTGCCAGCAGCCCCGGGACAGGTCTGGGAGCTTTCTTT; clone size: .; D gene: TRBD1; V gene: TRBV7-9; J gene: TRBJ1-1
CDR3 protein: CSAAGDNSNQPQHF; CDR3 DNA: TGCAGTGCCGCGGGAGATAATAGCAATCAGCCCCAGCATTTT; clone size: .; D gene: .; V gene: TRBV20-1; J gene: TRBJ1-5
CDR3 protein: CASSPNYYEQYF; CDR3 DNA: TGTGCCAGCAGCCCAAATTACTACGAGCAGTACTTC; clone size: many; D gene: .; V gene: TRBV12-3/TRBV12-4; J gene: TRBJ2-7
CDR3 protein: CASSLATRYEQYF; CDR3 DNA: TGCGCCAGCAGCTTGGCAACTAGATACGAGCAGTACTTC; clone size: .; D gene: .; V gene: TRBV5-1; J gene: TRBJ2-7
CDR3 protein: CASSSDPTGTEAFF; CDR3 DNA: TGTGCCAGCAGCTCCGACCCGACAGGCACTGAAGCTTTCTTT; clone size: few; D gene: .; V gene: TRBV5-5; J gene: TRBJ1-1
CDR3 protein: CASSGTGGYGYTF; CDR3 DNA: TGTGCCAGCAGCGGGACAGGGGGCTATGGCTACACCTTC; clone size: few; D gene: TRBD1; V gene: TRBV9; J gene: TRBJ1-2
CDR3 protein: CAASPGGTDTQYF; CDR3 DNA: TGCGCCGCATCCCCGGGGGGCACAGATACGCAGTATTTT; clone size: .; D gene: .; V gene: TRBV10-1; J gene: TRBJ2-3
CDR3 protein: CASSLAGRSSQYF; CDR3 DNA: TGCGCCAGCAGCTTGGCCGGTCGGAGTTCCCAGTACTTC; clone size: .; D gene: .; V gene: TRBV5-1; J gene: TRBJ2-5
CDR3 protein: CASSSRPNTEAFF; CDR3 DNA: TGTGCCAGCAGCTCGAGACCCAACACTGAAGCTTTCTTT; clone size: many; D gene: .; V gene: TRBV7-8; J gene: TRBJ1-1
CDR3 protein: CASSHGTRGGRETQYF; CDR3 DNA: TGTGCCAGCAGCCACGGGACTAGAGGGGGGAGGGAGACCCAGTACTTC; clone size: few; D gene: TRBD2; V gene: TRBV3-1; J gene: TRBJ2-5
CDR3 protein: CASSPPGQGVEAFF; CDR3 DNA: TGTGCCAGCAGCCCGCCGGGACAGGGGGTTGAAGCTTTCTTT; clone size: .; D gene: TRBD1; V gene: TRBV7-9; J gene: TRBJ1-1
CDR3 protein: CASSFSSGIGLGQVPYEQYF; CDR3 DNA: TGTGCCAGCAGCTTCTCCTCAGGTATTGGTCTGGGACAGGTCCCCTACGAGCAGTACTTC; clone size: few; D gene: TRBD1; V gene: TRBV11-1; J gene: TRBJ2-7
CDR3 protein: CASSPGGMNTEAFF; CDR3 DNA: TGCGCCAGCAGCCCGGGCGGGATGAACACTGAAGCTTTCTTT; clone size: .; D gene: .; V gene: TRBV5-1; J gene: TRBJ1-1
CDR3 protein: CASSVRGTGKDEQYF; CDR3 DNA: TGTGCCAGCAGCGTAAGGGGGACAGGGAAGGACGAGCAGTACTTC; clone size: few; D gene: TRBD1; V gene: TRBV9; J gene: TRBJ2-7
CDR3 protein: CASSLGSSVTQYF; CDR3 DNA: TGCGCCAGCAGCTTGGGTAGTTCAGTTACGCAGTATTTT; clone size: .; D gene: .; V gene: TRBV5-1; J gene: TRBJ2-3
CDR3 protein: CSVVLVGLNDPAFF; CDR3 DNA: TGCAGCGTAGTCCTTGTTGGACTAAACGACCCAGCTTTCTTT; clone size: many; D gene: .; V gene: TRBV29-1; J gene: TRBJ1-1
CDR3 protein: CASSGTQGATGELFF; CDR3 DNA: TGTGCCAGCAGCGGAACTCAGGGGGCCACCGGGGAGCTGTTTTTT; clone size: few; D gene: TRBD1; V gene: TRBV7-9; J gene: TRBJ2-2
CDR3 protein: CASSLFSTALGVDF; CDR3 DNA: TGTGCCAGCAGTTTATTTAGTACAGCCTTGGGGGTGGACTTC; clone size: many; D gene: .; V gene: TRBV12-3/TRBV12-4; J gene: TRBJ2-7
CDR3 protein: CASSLVQFPTGELFF; CDR3 DNA: TGTGCCAGCAGCTTGGTACAGTTCCCCACCGGGGAGCTGTTTTTT; clone size: .; D gene: .; V gene: TRBV5-5; J gene: TRBJ2-2
CDR3 protein: CASSEDGRTDTQYF; CDR3 DNA: TGTGCCAGCAGTGAAGATGGAAGAACAGATACGCAGTATTTT; clone size: few; D gene: .; V gene: TRBV6-1; J gene: TRBJ2-3
CDR3 protein: CASRNNLAHGYTF; CDR3 DNA: TGTGCCAGCAGAAACAACCTGGCGCATGGCTACACCTTC; clone size: .; D gene: .; V gene: TRBV27; J gene: TRBJ1-2
CDR3 protein: CSVSTGVTF; CDR3 DNA: TGCAGCGTTTCAACAGGGGTCACCTTC; clone size: few; D gene: TRBD1; V gene: TRBV29-1; J gene: TRBJ1-2
CDR3 protein: CASSGSTGGNYGYTF; CDR3 DNA: TGTGCCAGCAGCGGATCGACAGGGGGCAACTATGGCTACACCTTC; clone size: .; D gene: TRBD1; V gene: TRBV7-6; J gene: TRBJ1-2
CDR3 protein: CASSYLGLERGETQYF; CDR3 DNA: TGTGCCAGCAGTTACCTGGGACTAGAACGGGGAGAGACCCAGTACTTC; clone size: few; D gene: TRBD2; V gene: TRBV6-5; J gene: TRBJ2-5
CDR3 protein: CATKRGAETQYF; CDR3 DNA: TGTGCCACCAAAAGAGGGGCGGAGACCCAGTACTTC; clone size: many; D gene: .; V gene: TRBV15; J gene: TRBJ2-5
CDR3 protein: CARIHQGYNEQLF; CDR3 DNA: TGTGCCAGGATCCATCAGGGGTACAATGAGCAGTTATTC; clone size: .; D gene: .; V gene: TRBV7-8; J gene: TRBJ2-1
CDR3 protein: CASNGPGGLRANTEAFF; CDR3 DNA: TGTGCCAGCAACGGTCCCGGGGGGCTGAGGGCGAACACTGAAGCTTTCTTT; clone size: few; D gene: .; V gene: TRBV12-3/TRBV12-4; J gene: TRBJ1-1
CDR3 protein: CASSTIYEQYF; CDR3 DNA: TGTGCCAGCAGCACAATCTACGAGCAGTACTTC; clone size: many; D gene: .; V gene: TRBV3-1; J gene: TRBJ2-7
CDR3 protein: CASSQGGGGNWVAEAFF; CDR3 DNA: TGTGCCAGCAGCCAGGGGGGTGGGGGGAATTGGGTCGCTGAAGCTTTCTTT; clone size: few; D gene: .; V gene: TRBV3-1; J gene: TRBJ1-1
CDR3 protein: CSVVGRGRTEAFF; CDR3 DNA: TGCAGCGTTGTAGGCAGGGGGCGAACTGAAGCTTTCTTT; clone size: many; D gene: TRBD1; V gene: TRBV29-1; J gene: TRBJ1-1
CDR3 protein: CASSQEQGVNTEAFF; CDR3 DNA: TGCGCCAGCAGCCAGGAACAGGGGGTTAACACTGAAGCTTTCTTT; clone size: few; D gene: TRBD1; V gene: TRBV4-1; J gene: TRBJ1-1
CDR3 protein: CASSFWGIPLDSTDTQYF; CDR3 DNA: TGTGCCAGCAGTTTCTGGGGGATCCCCCTGGACAGCACAGATACGCAGTATTTT; clone size: .; D gene: .; V gene: TRBV12-3/TRBV12-4; J gene: TRBJ2-3
CDR3 protein: CASSTRRLDGYTF; CDR3 DNA: TGTGCCAGCAGCACTAGAAGATTGGATGGCTACACCTTC; clone size: few; D gene: .; V gene: TRBV27; J gene: TRBJ1-2
CDR3 protein: CASGLGWTVSEEQYF; CDR3 DNA: TGTGCTAGTGGTTTGGGCTGGACAGTCTCGGAAGAGCAGTACTTC; clone size: .; D gene: .; V gene: TRBV12-5; J gene: TRBJ2-7
CDR3 protein: CASSLEEGYEQYF; CDR3 DNA: TGCGCCAGCAGCTTGGAAGAGGGCTACGAGCAGTACTTC; clone size: few; D gene: .; V gene: TRBV5-1; J gene: TRBJ2-7
CDR3 protein: CASSAWTGGSYEQYF; CDR3 DNA: TGCGCCAGCAGCGCGTGGACAGGTGGGTCCTACGAGCAGTACTTC; clone size: .; D gene: TRBD1; V gene: TRBV5-1; J gene: TRBJ2-7